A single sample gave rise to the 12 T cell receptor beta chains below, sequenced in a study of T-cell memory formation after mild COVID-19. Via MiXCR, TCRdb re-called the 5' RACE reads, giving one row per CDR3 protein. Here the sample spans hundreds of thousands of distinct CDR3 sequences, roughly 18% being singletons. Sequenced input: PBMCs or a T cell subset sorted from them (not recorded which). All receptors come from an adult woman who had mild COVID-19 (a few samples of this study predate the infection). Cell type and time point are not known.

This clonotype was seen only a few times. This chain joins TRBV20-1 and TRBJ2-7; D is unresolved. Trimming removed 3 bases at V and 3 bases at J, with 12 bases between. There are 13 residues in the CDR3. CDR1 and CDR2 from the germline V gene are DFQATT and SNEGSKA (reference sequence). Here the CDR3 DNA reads TGCAGTGCTAGTGAATCGACCGTCTACGAGCAGTACTTC. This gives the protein CSASESTVYEQYF.

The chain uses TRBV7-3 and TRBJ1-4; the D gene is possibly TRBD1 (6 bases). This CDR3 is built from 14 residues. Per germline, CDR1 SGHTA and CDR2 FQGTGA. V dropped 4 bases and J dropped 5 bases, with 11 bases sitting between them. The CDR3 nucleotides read TGTGCCAGCAGCTCTGGGGGGCCAAATGAAAAACTGTTTTTT. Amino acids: CASSSGGPNEKLFF.

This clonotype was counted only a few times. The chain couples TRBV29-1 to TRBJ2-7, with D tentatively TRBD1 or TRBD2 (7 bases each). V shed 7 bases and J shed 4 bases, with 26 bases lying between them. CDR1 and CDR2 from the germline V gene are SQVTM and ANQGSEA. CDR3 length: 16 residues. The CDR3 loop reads CSARGGQRDKWYEQYF. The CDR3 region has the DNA TGCAGCGCCCGAGGGGGCCAGCGGGACAAGTGGTACGAGCAGTACTTC.

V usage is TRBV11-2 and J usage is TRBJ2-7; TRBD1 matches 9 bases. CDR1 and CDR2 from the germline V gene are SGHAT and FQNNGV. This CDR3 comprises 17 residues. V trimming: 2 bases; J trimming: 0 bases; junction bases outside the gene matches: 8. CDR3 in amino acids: CASSLTGGGKSSYEQYF. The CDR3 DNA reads TGTGCCAGCAGCTTAACAGGGGGCGGAAAGAGCTCCTACGAGCAGTACTTC.

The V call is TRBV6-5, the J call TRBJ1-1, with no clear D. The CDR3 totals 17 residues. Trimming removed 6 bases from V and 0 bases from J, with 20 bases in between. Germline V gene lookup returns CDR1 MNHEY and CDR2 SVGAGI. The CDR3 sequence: CASRDLLGFNMNTEAFF. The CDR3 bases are TGTGCCAGCAGAGATCTTTTGGGATTTAACATGAACACTGAAGCTTTCTTT.

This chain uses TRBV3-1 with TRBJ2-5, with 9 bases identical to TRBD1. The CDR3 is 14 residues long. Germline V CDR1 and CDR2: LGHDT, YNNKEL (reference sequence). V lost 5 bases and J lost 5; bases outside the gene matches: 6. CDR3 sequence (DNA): TGTGCCAGCAGCTACGGGACAGGGAAGGAGACCCAGTACTTC. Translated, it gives CASSYGTGKETQYF.

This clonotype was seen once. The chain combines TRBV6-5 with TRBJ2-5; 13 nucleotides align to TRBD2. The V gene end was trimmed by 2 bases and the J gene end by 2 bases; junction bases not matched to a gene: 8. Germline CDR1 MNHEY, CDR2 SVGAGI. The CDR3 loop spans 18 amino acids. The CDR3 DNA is TGTGCCAGCAGTTACGGTGGACTAGCGGGAGTACTACAAGAGACCCAGTACTTC. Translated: CASSYGGLAGVLQETQYF.

CDR3 loop: CASSLHKRSLGGANVLTF. Here the CDR3 DNA reads TGTGCCAGCAGCTTACACAAACGGAGCCTGGGTGGGGCCAACGTCCTGACTTTC. This chain uses TRBV7-9 with TRBJ2-6; no firm D call. Germline V gives CDR1 SEHNR, CDR2 FQNEAQ (reference sequence). Trimming took 2 bases from V and 3 from J, leaving 17 bases between them. The CDR3 has 18 amino acids. Looking up the rest from reference TRBV7-9 and TRBJ2-6 gives the full variable domain: DTGVSQNPRHKITKRGQNVTFRCDPISEHNRLYWYRQTLGQGPEFLTYFQNEAQLEKSRLLSDRFSAERPKGSFSTLEIQRTEQGDSAMYLCASSLHKRSLGGANVLTFGAGSRLTVL.

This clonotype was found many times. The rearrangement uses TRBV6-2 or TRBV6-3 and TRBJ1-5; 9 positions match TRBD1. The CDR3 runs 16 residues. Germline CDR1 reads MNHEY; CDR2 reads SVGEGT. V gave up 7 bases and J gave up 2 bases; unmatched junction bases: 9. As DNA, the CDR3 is TGTGCCAGCACCAAGGGGGACAGGGCTGGCAATCAGCCCCAGCATTTT. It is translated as CASTKGDRAGNQPQHF.

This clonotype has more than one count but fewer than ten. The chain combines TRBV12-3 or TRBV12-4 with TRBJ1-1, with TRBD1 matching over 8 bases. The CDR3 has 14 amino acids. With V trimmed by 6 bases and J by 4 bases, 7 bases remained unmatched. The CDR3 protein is CASRVQGGGTEAFF. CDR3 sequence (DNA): TGTGCCAGCAGGGTACAGGGGGGCGGCACTGAAGCTTTCTTT.

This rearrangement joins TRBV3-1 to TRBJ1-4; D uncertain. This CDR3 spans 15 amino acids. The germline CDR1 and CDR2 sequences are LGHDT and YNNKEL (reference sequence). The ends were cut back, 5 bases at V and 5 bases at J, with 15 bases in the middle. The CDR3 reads CASSFKVAVNEKLFF. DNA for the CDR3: TGTGCCAGCAGCTTTAAAGTCGCAGTAAATGAAAAACTGTTTTTT.

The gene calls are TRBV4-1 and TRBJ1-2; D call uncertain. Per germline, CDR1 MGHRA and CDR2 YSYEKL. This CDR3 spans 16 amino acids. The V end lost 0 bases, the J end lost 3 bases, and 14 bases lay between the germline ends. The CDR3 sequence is CASSQDRSSPDYGYTF. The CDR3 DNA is TGCGCCAGCAGCCAAGATAGGTCCTCTCCGGACTATGGCTACACCTTC.